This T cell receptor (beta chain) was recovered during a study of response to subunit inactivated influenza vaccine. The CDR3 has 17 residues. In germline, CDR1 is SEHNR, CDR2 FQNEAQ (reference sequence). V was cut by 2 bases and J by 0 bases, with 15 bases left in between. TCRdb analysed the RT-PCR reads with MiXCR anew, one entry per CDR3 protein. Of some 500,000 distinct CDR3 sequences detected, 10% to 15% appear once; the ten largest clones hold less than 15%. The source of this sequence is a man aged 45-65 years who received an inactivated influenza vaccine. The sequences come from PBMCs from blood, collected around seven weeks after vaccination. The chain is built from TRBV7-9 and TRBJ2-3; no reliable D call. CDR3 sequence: CASSLFGRQTSTDTQYF. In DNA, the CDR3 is TGTGCCAGCAGCTTATTTGGCAGGCAAACTAGCACAGATACGCAGTATTTT.